This TCR beta chain was captured by sequencing in a study of PD-L1 blockade in urothelial cancer (TCRdb year 2017). General notes on the study: Every patient began therapy around 2014 and was given atezolizumab 1,200 mg intravenously every 3 weeks. Durable clinical benefit meant progression-free survival longer than 6 months, and TCR features were also tested against progression-free and overall survival. Pretreatment tumor samples, along with matched peripheral blood collected serially before and after atezolizumab treatment, underwent TCR sequencing. Durable clinical benefit was achieved by nine patients and was not achieved by 20 patients. Blood samples gave median yields of around 140,000 T cells and 83,000 or so unique TCRs, along with a median clonality of approximately 0.08. Blood samples were analyzed at two time points: 3 weeks after treatment start (second dose) and 6 weeks after treatment start. About 85% of the roughly 29 patients were males with bladder-origin urothelial cancer, and 18 of 29 reported a prior smoking history. The study, an exploratory multi-omic analysis, examined somatic, immune and clinical correlates of response to PD-L1 blockade with atezolizumab in urothelial cancer. Over 28 patients had pretreatment blood TCR-seq, about 24 had at least one posttreatment blood collection, and about 24 had tumor TCR-seq. In the same patients who had TCR sequencing, pretreatment tumors also underwent whole exome sequencing and RNA sequencing. An ECOG performance status of 0 or 1 was recorded for the patients, and 0 to 3 prior chemotherapy regimens had been received by the patients.

In regard to this clone: The target of this receptor is not known. Per-base qualities were not stored, and no clone one base away is much larger.

Synthetic TCR analog templates were spiked into each PCR so that absolute template abundance could be estimated from read counts. The immunoSEQ assay was used to amplify TCRbeta CDR3 regions from genomic DNA with bias-controlled V and J gene primers. Rearranged TCRbeta segments were sequenced at approximately 20X coverage. The study's processing was this. Clustering was used to correct sequencing errors, and CDR3s were annotated against IMGT to assign V, D and J genes. Downstream analyses used only productive TCRbeta rearrangements and left out out-of-frame or stop-codon sequences. Clonality was calculated as one minus the Shannon entropy normalized by the log of the number of unique productive sequences. Fisher's exact test with Benjamini-Hochberg correction, at a threshold of adjusted p below 0.01, was used to find clones that differed between time points or between blood and tumor. The source is immuneACCESS, and TCRdb retained only in-frame sequences with V and J called. Part of the clones is not carried over; for the studies checked, unresolved V genes explain less than half of this, and the remainder is unexplained. The DNA gave D and trimming, while V, J and clone size come from that table. This sample comprises some 100,000 clones, around 90% of them detected only once. The ten largest clones capture 0.85% to 1% of the sample.

Broad study findings and their caveats: Patients with durable benefit showed greater expansion of tumor-associated TCR clones in peripheral blood 3 weeks after starting treatment (n ≈ 23, p = 0.022). Improved progression-free and overall survival was associated with having pretreatment peripheral blood TCR clonality below the median. Because the sample size was small (n of about 30) and many exploratory analyses were performed, the results are intended to be hypothesis-generating.

The cohort included roughly 29 patients with locally advanced or metastatic urothelial carcinoma who were treated at Memorial Sloan Kettering on a trial protocol. Peripheral blood mononuclear cells were collected pretreatment and during treatment, at between 1 and 8 total time points per patient. The Qiagen DNeasy Blood extraction kit was used to purify genomic DNA from total PBMCs and tumor samples. Collected pretreatment and during treatment, PBMCs were isolated and stored as previously described. The sequences come from PBMCs, collected around atezolizumab (anti-PD-L1) treatment. The TCR sequence derives from a woman aged 80 or older with urothelial cancer.

The CDR3 has the sequence CASSQEPYYEQFF. The DNA is TGCGCCAGCAGCCAGGAACCCTATTATGAGCAGTTCTTC. The chain is assembled from TRBV5-1 and TRBJ2-1; no D gene is confidently identified. Via the germline V gene, CDR1 is SGHRS and CDR2 YFSETQ. The trim is 4 bases for V and 8 bases for J, with a gap of 13 bases between the germline ends. Including cysteine and phenylalanine, the CDR3 has 13 amino acids. Just the 39-base CDR3 DNA is kept, in frame starting at base 1.